This TCR beta chain was documented in a study of early T cells in non-severe SARS-CoV-2 infection (dated by TCRdb to about 2021). In terms of the full investigation: Because TCR sequencing was done on bulk RNA from unsorted whole blood, the alpha and beta chains could not be paired. The investigation overall reported the following: VDJdb matching was skewed toward anti-spike CD8 responses, so virus-specific expansions were likely underestimated and private and CD4 specificities were missed.

The CDR3, from cysteine to phenylalanine, totals 14 residues. Only CDR3 DNA remains: 42 bases, in frame from the first base. V sheds 5 bases and J sheds 8 bases, leaving 14 bases between their ends. From the germline V gene, CDR1 is KGHDR and CDR2 is SFDVKD. This clonotype was seen a few times. Its cognate antigen has yet to be identified. No much larger clone is present one base from it, and per-base qualities are unavailable. The library relied on 5' RACE. Instrument on record: NextSeq 500. To correct for sequencing error and PCR bias, the TCR library protocol tagged individual cDNA molecules with unique molecular identifiers. Both TCR alpha and beta chains were sequenced, and tight co-correlation was observed between alpha and beta sequence abundances in each sample. Regarding the original processing steps: Decombinator V4 was used to annotate the V gene, J gene and CDR3 of the TCR sequences. Expanded TCRs were defined as changing significantly between any two time points under a Poisson model with p below 0.0001. TCR abundances were normalised to the total number of TCRs sequenced in each sample and reported as counts per million. MAIT TCRs were defined by TRAV1-2 paired with TRAJ12, TRAJ20 or TRAJ33, and iNKT TCRs by TRAV10 paired with TRAJ18. VDJdb, accessed 1 November 2021, was searched for CMV, EBV and SARS-CoV-2 annotated TCRs, with TCRs annotated for multiple antigens excluded. TCRdb trimmed the raw reads at Q25, called clones with MiXCR and kept productive beta chains. Each entry merges the rows of one CDR3 protein and shows their most common DNA and genes. For this entry, the V and J calls and clone size follow TCRdb and not the study's own pipeline. This sample has nearly 60,000 distinct CDR3 sequences in its table, and over 9.5% of those were observed once. Clones ranked in the top ten supply roughly a tenth of the sample.

A case-control design nested within a healthcare worker cohort in London, UK, was used, with weekly nasopharyngeal swab PCR tests and blood sampling performed. Healthcare workers were recruited between 23 and 31 March 2020, during the week of the UK lockdown, and were followed weekly for up to roughly 16 weeks. This TCR came from an adult who was a healthcare worker with PCR-confirmed SARS-CoV-2 infection or an uninfected control (not recorded which). Sequences were obtained from whole blood. This chain joins TRBV24-1 to TRBJ1-4; a tentative D match to TRBD1 spans 6 bases. This receptor carries the CDR3 CATSGAGEGEKLFF. The nucleotides read TGTGCCACCAGTGGTGCAGGGGAGGGAGAAAAACTGTTTTTT.